Listed here are 5 T cell receptor beta chains from one sample, sequenced in a study of identifying expanded T cells in peripheral blood. TCRdb's copy holds only in-frame clones and misses some; the assay was immunoSEQ multiplex PCR. The sample lists over 85,000 clones; approximately 88% were seen once. The sequenced sample consisted of blood. These TCRs come from a person aged 18 to 75 in good health.

This rearrangement joins TRBV11-3 to TRBJ2-7; D is undetermined. Per germline, CDR1 SGHNT and CDR2 YENEEA. The CDR3 extends over 15 amino acids. Trimming shortened V by 5 bases and J by 0 bases, and 14 bases separated the two germline ends. This CDR3 is CASSPGVASSYEQYF. The CDR3 DNA follows: TGTGCCAGCAGCCCTGGAGTAGCCAGCTCCTACGAGCAGTACTTC.

This sequence joins TRBV28 and TRBJ2-1, with 9 nucleotides matching TRBD1. The germline V gene has CDR1 MDHEN and CDR2 SYDVKM. Trimming at V came to 2 bases and at J to 8 bases, leaving 7 bases not matched to a gene. This CDR3 has 15 amino acids. CDR3 sequence reads: CASSLGGQGGYEQFF. DNA of the CDR3: TGTGCCAGCAGTTTAGGGGGACAGGGAGGGTATGAGCAGTTCTTC.

This clone was seen only once. J is TRBJ2-7 and V is TRBV5-1; D perhaps matches TRBD1 (6 bases). Deletions cut 1 base from V and 2 bases from J, with 13 bases between. The length of the CDR3 is 15 residues. CDR1 and CDR2 (germline): SGHRS, YFSETQ. As DNA, the CDR3 is TGCGCCAGCAGCTTGATGACAGGTCTAACCTACGAGCAGTACTTC. Its translation is CASSLMTGLTYEQYF.

V gene TRBV6-5 combines with J gene TRBJ2-7; the match to TRBD2 covers 10 bases. The CDR3 spans 14 residues. V lost 6 bases to trimming and J lost 2 bases; unmatched junction nucleotides: 4. CDR1 and CDR2 (germline): MNHEY, SVGAGI. CDR3 sequence (DNA): TGTGCCAGCAGCCAAGGACTAGCGGCCTACGAGCAGTACTTC. This sequence encodes CASSQGLAAYEQYF.

The chain recombines TRBV6-6 with TRBJ2-3; D might be TRBD1 (5 bases). The CDR3 has 14 amino acids. Germline V gene data show CDR1 as MNHNY and CDR2 as SVGAGI (reference sequence). V gave up 7 bases and J gave up 0 bases, with 11 bases separating them. In DNA form, the CDR3 reads TGTGCCAGCATCGTGGCAGGGAGCACAGATACGCAGTATTTT. Translating gives CASIVAGSTDTQYF.